The rows below give T cell receptor beta chains drawn from one sample of a study of shared clonotypes between healthy human individuals. Data came from immunoSEQ multiplex PCR; TCRdb stores just in-frame clones and leaves some out. This repertoire shows some 2 million clones, 95% found once; its top ten account for around 0.13%. The material sequenced was naive CD4+ T cells sorted from blood. These receptors all come from a man between 18 and 35 years old in good health. Both conserved end residues are part of each CDR3. The D gene is left open where the match is weak. Only some rows state a clone size, as once, few, many or a class for expanded clones.

TRBD2 | TRBJ2-1 | TRBV7-6 | - | CASSYFGTSGRATYNEQFF | TGTGCCAGCAGTTATTTCGGTACTAGCGGGAGGGCCACCTACAATGAGCAGTTCTTC
- | TRBJ1-1 | TRBV11-3 | - | CASSKDGEAFF | TGTGCCAGCAGCAAGGACGGTGAAGCTTTCTTT
TRBD2 | TRBJ2-7 | TRBV25-1 | - | CASLGTTSYEQYF | TGTGCCAGCCTCGGGACTACTTCCTACGAGCAGTACTTC
- | TRBJ1-2 | TRBV6-5 | - | CASRSMVGYTF | TGTGCCAGCAGATCGATGGTCGGCTACACCTTC
TRBD1 | TRBJ2-7 | TRBV5-1 | - | CASSWGQGVNEQYF | TGCGCCAGCAGCTGGGGACAGGGAGTTAACGAGCAGTACTTC
TRBD2 | TRBJ2-2 | TRBV11-2 | - | CASSTGTSGGRDTGELFF | TGTGCCAGCAGCACGGGGACTAGCGGGGGGCGAGACACCGGGGAGCTGTTTTTT
TRBD2 | TRBJ2-7 | TRBV6-6 | - | CASRIVLAGIYEQYF | TGTGCCAGCAGGATCGTACTAGCGGGAATTTACGAGCAGTACTTC
TRBD2 | TRBJ2-1 | TRBV10-3 | once | CAISASGRWNEQFF | TGTGCCATCAGTGCTAGCGGGAGGTGGAATGAGCAGTTCTTC
- | TRBJ2-7 | TRBV9 | - | CASSVETGPTYEQYF | TGTGCCAGCAGCGTAGAGACAGGCCCTACCTACGAGCAGTACTTC
- | TRBJ1-1 | TRBV2 | - | CASTQEVNTEAFF | TGTGCCAGCACCCAGGAAGTGAACACTGAAGCTTTCTTT
- | TRBJ2-1 | TRBV5-1 | - | CASSLDSRLYNEQFF | TGCGCCAGCAGCTTGGACAGTCGCCTCTACAATGAGCAGTTCTTC
- | TRBJ2-3 | TRBV30 | - | CAWSVNIGTQYF | TGTGCCTGGAGTGTCAATATCGGTACGCAGTATTTT
- | TRBJ1-1 | TRBV5-6 | - | CASSPGAKGNTEAFF | TGTGCCAGCAGCCCCGGGGCCAAGGGGAACACTGAAGCTTTCTTT
- | TRBJ1-1 | TRBV2 | - | CASSNRQAYTEAFF | TGTGCCAGCAGTAACAGACAGGCTTACACTGAAGCTTTCTTT
TRBD1 | TRBJ1-5 | TRBV29-1 | - | CSVAGTGDQPQHF | TGCAGCGTTGCAGGGACAGGGGATCAGCCCCAGCATTTT
- | TRBJ2-6 | TRBV27 | once | CASSKGLISGANVLTF | TGTGCCAGCAGTAAGGGACTGATCTCTGGGGCCAACGTCCTGACTTTC
- | TRBJ1-3 | TRBV18 | - | CASSPPSGNTIYF | TGTGCCAGCTCACCCCCTTCTGGAAACACCATATATTTT
- | TRBJ2-7 | TRBV6-5 | - | CASSYGPAPYEQYF | TGTGCCAGCAGTTACGGGCCCGCCCCCTACGAGCAGTACTTC
- | TRBJ2-7 | TRBV11-3 | - | CASSPQPVRYEQYF | TGTGCCAGCAGCCCCCAACCCGTTCGTTACGAGCAGTACTTC
TRBD2 | TRBJ2-3 | TRBV10-1 | - | CASSESLTSGGPHDSDTQYF | TGCGCCAGCAGTGAGTCTCTCACTAGCGGGGGACCTCATGATTCAGATACGCAGTATTTT
TRBD1 | TRBJ1-6 | TRBV11-3 | - | CASSSHRQGSGSPLHF | TGTGCCAGCAGCTCGCACCGACAGGGTTCGGGTTCACCCCTCCACTTT
TRBD1 | TRBJ1-2 | TRBV10-3 | - | CAISTGGSGYTF | TGTGCCATCTCCACAGGGGGCAGTGGCTACACCTTC
- | TRBJ2-5 | TRBV5-1 | - | CASSVGLAETQYF | TGCGCCAGCAGCGTCGGTTTAGCGGAGACCCAGTACTTC
- | TRBJ1-1 | TRBV5-4 | - | CASSLVEGRSEAFF | TGTGCCAGCAGCTTGGTAGAAGGGCGGTCTGAAGCTTTCTTT
- | TRBJ2-5 | TRBV7-9 | - | CATSREQETQYF | TGTGCCACCTCGAGGGAACAAGAGACCCAGTACTTC
- | TRBJ2-5 | TRBV7-9 | - | CASSLEGGRMETQYF | TGTGCCAGCAGCTTAGAGGGGGGCCGGATGGAGACCCAGTACTTC
- | TRBJ1-1 | TRBV11-2 | - | CASSLGLTEAFF | TGTGCCAGCAGCCTCGGACTCACTGAAGCTTTCTTT
TRBD2 | TRBJ2-5 | TRBV4-1 | - | CASSPGLAGGTQYF | TGCGCCAGCAGCCCGGGACTAGCGGGGGGGACCCAGTACTTC
- | TRBJ1-1 | TRBV19 | - | CASSSPLNTEAFF | TGTGCCAGTAGTTCCCCACTGAACACTGAAGCTTTCTTT
TRBD1 | TRBJ1-2 | TRBV5-4 | - | CASSLGQGATGYTF | TGTGCCAGCAGCTTGGGACAGGGGGCGACTGGCTACACCTTC
- | TRBJ2-1 | TRBV20-1 | - | CSANSLYEQFF | TGCAGTGCCAACTCCCTGTATGAGCAGTTCTTC
- | TRBJ2-1 | TRBV21-1 | - | CASSKVPLNEQFF | TGTGCCAGCAGCAAAGTCCCACTCAATGAGCAGTTCTTC
- | TRBJ1-2 | TRBV7-2 | - | CASIIVAEPNYGYTF | TGTGCCAGCATCATAGTGGCCGAGCCTAACTATGGCTACACCTTC
- | TRBJ2-7 | TRBV5-1 | - | CASSPGSDRIGGEQYF | TGCGCCAGCAGCCCGGGTTCCGACAGGATTGGGGGCGAGCAGTACTTC
- | TRBJ2-5 | TRBV7-9 | - | CASSLRGSGQETQYF | TGTGCCAGCAGCTTGCGTGGGAGCGGTCAAGAGACCCAGTACTTC
TRBD2 | TRBJ2-1 | TRBV7-2 | - | CASSLAPAGGGLGEQFF | TGTGCCAGCAGCCTAGCCCCCGCGGGAGGGGGTTTAGGGGAGCAGTTCTTC
TRBD1 | TRBJ1-4 | TRBV28 | - | CASSSGTAVINEKLFF | TGTGCCAGCAGTTCCGGGACAGCCGTAATTAATGAAAAACTGTTTTTT
TRBD2 | TRBJ2-7 | TRBV11-3 | - | CASSTTSGGPYEQYF | TGTGCCAGCAGCACGACTAGCGGGGGGCCTTACGAGCAGTACTTC
- | TRBJ2-1 | TRBV29-1 | many | CSVDRNEQFF | TGCAGCGTTGACAGAAATGAGCAGTTCTTC
TRBD2 | TRBJ2-7 | TRBV4-1 | - | CASSQDTILAGGPYEQYF | TGCGCCAGCAGCCAAGACACGATACTAGCGGGGGGGCCCTACGAGCAGTACTTC
TRBD2 | TRBJ2-7 | TRBV6-5 | - | CASSYSTGTSGYEQYF | TGTGCCAGCAGTTACTCGACCGGGACTAGCGGCTACGAGCAGTACTTC
- | TRBJ1-2 | TRBV14 | - | CASSHSPISRQLHGYTF | TGTGCCAGCAGCCACTCCCCCATCAGTCGACAGCTACATGGCTACACCTTC
TRBD1 | TRBJ2-7 | TRBV10-3 | - | CAISLGQATYEQYF | TGTGCCATCAGCTTGGGACAGGCCACCTACGAGCAGTACTTC
TRBD2 | TRBJ2-7 | TRBV4-1 | once | CASSQEKREGRYEQYF | TGCGCCAGCAGCCAAGAAAAACGGGAGGGCCGGTACGAGCAGTACTTC
- | TRBJ1-1 | TRBV5-1 | once | CASSSRENTEAFF | TGCGCCAGCAGCTCGAGGGAGAACACTGAAGCTTTCTTT
- | TRBJ2-3 | TRBV7-9 | - | CASTRMSTDTQYF | TGTGCCAGCACCAGGATGAGCACAGATACGCAGTATTTT
TRBD1 | TRBJ1-1 | TRBV7-3 | - | CASSMGQPNTEAFF | TGTGCCAGCAGCATGGGACAGCCCAACACTGAAGCTTTCTTT
- | TRBJ2-3 | TRBV5-1 | - | CASSLGSGDTQYF | TGCGCCAGCAGCTTGGGCTCAGGGGATACGCAGTATTTT
- | TRBJ1-6 | TRBV5-6 | - | CASSLLTGGYDSPLHF | TGTGCCAGCAGCTTGTTAACAGGCGGTTATGACTCACCCCTCCACTTT
TRBD1 | TRBJ2-1 | TRBV5-1 | - | CASSLGRDRGSGEQFF | TGCGCCAGCAGCTTGGGTCGGGACAGGGGGTCGGGTGAGCAGTTCTTC
TRBD1 | TRBJ2-2 | TRBV5-1 | - | CASSLRQGDTGELFF | TGCGCCAGCAGCTTACGACAGGGAGACACCGGGGAGCTGTTTTTT
TRBD2 | TRBJ2-7 | TRBV11-2 | - | CASSLGGSSYEQYF | TGTGCCAGCAGCTTAGGCGGGAGCTCCTACGAGCAGTACTTC
- | TRBJ2-5 | TRBV18 | - | CASSPSYNQETQYF | TGTGCCAGCTCACCTTCCTACAACCAAGAGACCCAGTACTTC